Presented here are 17 T cell receptor beta chains from one specimen sequenced in a study of PD-L1 blockade in urothelial cancer (dated by TCRdb to the late 2010s). This specimen's time point label, interpreted: peripheral blood 6 weeks after treatment start. The protocol used for the library was the immunoSEQ multiplex PCR assay. TCRdb limited this immuneACCESS table to in-frame rearrangements with V and J called. A share of clones is missing; checked studies link under half to unresolved V genes, and the rest is unexplained. The sample yields some 120,000 clones; under 95% were counted once. The top ten constitute 3.5% to 4.5% of the sample. The source was PBMCs, collected around atezolizumab (anti-PD-L1) treatment. These receptors were obtained from a man aged 60 to 69 with urothelial cancer.

This clone was seen a single time. V is TRBV18 and J is TRBJ1-2; 8 positions agree with TRBD1. This CDR3 region has 16 residues. V was clipped by 3 bases and J by 1 base; unmatched bases: 7. Germline V gene lookup returns CDR1 KGHSH and CDR2 LQKENI. The CDR3 loop reads CASSPGQEGLNYGYTF. The CDR3 DNA reads as TGTGCCAGCTCACCGGGACAGGAGGGACTTAACTATGGCTACACCTTC. Full variable domain (missing parts from reference TRBV18 and TRBJ1-2): NAGVMQNPRHLVRRRGQEARLRCSPMKGHSHVYWYRQLPEEGLKFMVYLQKENIIDESGMPKERFSAEFPKEGPSILRIQQVVRGDSAAYFCASSPGQEGLNYGYTFGSGTRLTVV.

The chain couples TRBV4-3 to TRBJ1-6, with 7 bases that match TRBD1. The germline CDR1 and CDR2 sequences are LGHNA and YSLEER. V lost 4 bases, J lost 10 bases, and 10 bases stayed unmatched. The CDR3 covers 15 residues. In DNA, the CDR3 is TGCGCCAGCAGCCCCGAACCGACAGGGCTCTCACCCCTCCACTTT. Protein product: CASSPEPTGLSPLHF.

The V and J genes are TRBV6-5 and TRBJ2-5, with D perhaps matching TRBD1 (6 bases). Trimming took off 0 bases at V and 2 bases at J, with 10 bases between the two ends. Germline V gene sequence: CDR1 MNHEY, CDR2 SVGAGI. The CDR3 runs 15 residues. The CDR3 sequence: CASSYSTGHQETQYF. For the CDR3, the DNA is TGTGCCAGCAGTTACTCGACGGGACATCAAGAGACCCAGTACTTC.

This sequence joins TRBV9 and TRBJ1-4, with D unresolved. Deletions cut 3 bases from V and 4 bases from J, with 10 bases between. The CDR3 is made up of 14 amino acids. Germline V lookup: CDR1 SGDLS, CDR2 YYNGEE. The chain's CDR3 is CASSAWGGNEKLFF. The CDR3 DNA follows: TGTGCCAGCAGCGCCTGGGGAGGTAATGAAAAACTGTTTTTT.

The J gene is TRBJ2-5, the V gene TRBV28, with 7 nucleotides matching TRBD1. Germline CDR1 is MDHEN and CDR2 is SYDVKM. Unmatched junction bases numbered 5, after V lost 6 bases and J lost 4 bases. The CDR3 sequence is 13 residues long. The CDR3 DNA is TGTGCCAGCAGCCTGGGACAGCTAGAGACCCAGTACTTC. Translating it yields CASSLGQLETQYF.

This clone was observed a few times. The rearrangement links TRBV4-1 to TRBJ1-5, with TRBD1 matching over 7 bases. The CDR3 is 14 amino acids. In germline, CDR1 is MGHRA, CDR2 YSYEKL. V shed 2 bases, J shed 5 bases, and the junction held 3 bases outside the gene matches. The CDR3 DNA is TGCGCCAGCAGCCAATACACAGGGGATCAGCCCCAGCATTTT. Translating gives CASSQYTGDQPQHF.

The chain recombines TRBV30 with TRBJ2-2; D perhaps matches TRBD2 (5 bases). CDR3 length: 14 residues. Trimming cost V 2 bases and J 3 bases, with 10 bases left between them. Germline V gives CDR1 GTSNPN, CDR2 SVGIG (reference sequence). CDR3 residues: CAWSPLVYTGELFF. The CDR3 bases are TGTGCCTGGAGTCCACTAGTTTACACCGGGGAGCTGTTTTTT.

This clone has just one count. The chain uses TRBV4-3 and TRBJ1-1; D perhaps matches TRBD1 (6 bases). The CDR3 has 16 amino acids. CDR1 and CDR2 from the germline V gene are LGHNA and YSLEER. The V end was cut by 0 bases, the J end by 3 bases, with 14 bases between. The CDR3 coding sequence is TGCGCCAGCAGCCAAGATCTAGGGGGTCTTGACACTGAAGCTTTCTTT. Protein: CASSQDLGGLDTEAFF.

This clone turned up a few times. DNA of the CDR3: TGTGCCAGCAGCCGCGGGGGGATGAACACTGAAGCTTTCTTT. Protein: CASSRGGMNTEAFF. V gene TRBV4-2 combines with J gene TRBJ1-1; tentative D call: TRBD1 (5 bases). Germline V gives CDR1 LGHNA, CDR2 YNFKEQ. CDR3 length: 14 residues. V was clipped by 4 bases and J by 0 bases, with 9 bases between them.

The chain is built from TRBV5-5 and TRBJ2-1; 8 nucleotides line up with TRBD2. CDR3 length: 15 residues. Germline loops: CDR1 SGHKS, CDR2 YYEKEE (reference sequence). V was clipped by 2 bases and J by 2 bases; unmatched bases: 3. CDR3 amino acids: CASSLAGVTYNEQFF. CDR3 nucleotides: TGTGCCAGCAGCTTAGCGGGAGTTACCTACAATGAGCAGTTCTTC.

This sequence joins TRBV19 and TRBJ2-5, with 7 bases fitting TRBD2. CDR1 is LNHDA and CDR2 is SQIVND in the germline V gene (reference sequence). V lost 7 bases to trimming and J lost 3 bases; unmatched junction nucleotides: 8. This CDR3 is 14 amino acids long. Here the CDR3 reads CASKDTGGKETQYF. The CDR3 DNA reads TGTGCCAGTAAGGACACGGGGGGAAAAGAGACCCAGTACTTC.

The V and J genes are TRBV6-6 and TRBJ1-1; D is uncertain. In germline, CDR1 is MNHNY, CDR2 SVGAGI (reference sequence). There are 16 residues in the CDR3. The V gene lost 4 bases and the J gene lost 5 bases, with 20 bases spanning the gap. The CDR3 DNA reads TGTGCCAGCAGTTTTTATTCGGGAGGGTTGAGAACTGAAGCTTTCTTT. Translating gives CASSFYSGGLRTEAFF.

The chain joins TRBV7-9 to TRBJ2-3; the D is unclear. Trimming stripped 2 bases from V and 0 bases from J, with 3 bases between. Per germline, CDR1 SEHNR and CDR2 FQNEAQ (reference sequence). This CDR3 has 13 residues. The CDR3 nucleotides are TGTGCCAGCAGCTTATCAAGCACAGATACGCAGTATTTT. Translating gives CASSLSSTDTQYF.

The chain is built from TRBV4-2 and TRBJ2-7, with 8 nucleotides matching TRBD1. The junction had 7 bases not matched to a gene; V was cut back by 0 bases and J by 6 bases. The germline V gene has CDR1 LGHNA and CDR2 YNFKEQ. The length of the CDR3 is 15 residues. In DNA form, the CDR3 reads TGTGCCAGCAGCCAAGAATGGACAGGGAGGCGCGAGCAGTACTTC. This sequence encodes CASSQEWTGRREQYF.

The chain uses TRBV5-8 and TRBJ1-5; TRBD1 might be the D (6 bases). The germline V and J ends were trimmed by 4 bases and 2 bases, with 13 bases remaining between them. This CDR3 has 15 residues. Germline V lookup: CDR1 SGHTS, CDR2 YDEGEE. The CDR3: CASSEQGWGNQPQHF. The DNA of the CDR3 is TGTGCCAGCAGCGAACAGGGCTGGGGCAATCAGCCCCAGCATTTT.

This sequence joins TRBV5-1 and TRBJ2-7, with TRBD2 identical over 10 bases. V was clipped by 5 bases and J by 0 bases; unmatched bases: 8. The CDR3 is made up of 16 amino acids. Germline CDR1 reads SGHRS; CDR2 reads YFSETQ. The CDR3 reads CASSRGTSEASYEQYF. The CDR3 coding sequence is TGCGCCAGCAGTCGTGGGACTAGCGAGGCCTCCTACGAGCAGTACTTC.

This chain joins TRBV5-6 and TRBJ1-1; D unclear. Germline V gene data show CDR1 as SGHDT and CDR2 as YYEEEE. V was clipped by 0 bases and J by 2 bases, with 5 bases between them. The CDR3 has 13 residues. In DNA form, the CDR3 reads TGTGCCAGCAGCTTGGGCAGAAACACTGAAGCTTTCTTT. This sequence encodes CASSLGRNTEAFF.